The TCR beta chain described here comes from a study of T cell changes during pregnancy in multiple sclerosis (dated 2019 in TCRdb). Looking at the study overall: In women with multiple sclerosis, the researchers looked at how the T cell repertoire shifted as pregnancy progressed.

The library relied on the immunoSEQ multiplex PCR assay. TCRdb took this table from immuneACCESS and kept in-frame rearrangements with V and J called. Such tables lack part of the clones; where checked against another copy, unresolved V genes explain under half of the gap, and the rest is unexplained. This sample gives about 93,000 clones in total; 92% of them show up just once. About 2% of the sample lies in the top ten. Trimmed from V: 5 bases; trimmed from J: 0 bases; junction bases lacking a gene match: 2. Reading from cysteine to phenylalanine, the CDR3 counts 15 amino acids. Kept here is only the CDR3 DNA, which spans 45 bases and is read in frame from base 1. The germline V gene encodes CDR1 LNHDA and CDR2 SQIVND (reference sequence). A note on this clone: Its antigen has not been determined. No quality values exist for individual bases; no much larger clone is one base distant.

The rearrangement joined TRBV19 to TRBJ2-1; TRBD2 fits 9 bases in the junction. This sample comprised peripheral blood, obtained after pregnancy. This receptor was taken from a female donor with multiple sclerosis, enrolled in a pregnancy study. The CDR3 region reads CASSVAGASYNEQFF. The base sequence is TGTGCCAGTAGTGTAGCGGGAGCCTCCTACAATGAGCAGTTCTTC.